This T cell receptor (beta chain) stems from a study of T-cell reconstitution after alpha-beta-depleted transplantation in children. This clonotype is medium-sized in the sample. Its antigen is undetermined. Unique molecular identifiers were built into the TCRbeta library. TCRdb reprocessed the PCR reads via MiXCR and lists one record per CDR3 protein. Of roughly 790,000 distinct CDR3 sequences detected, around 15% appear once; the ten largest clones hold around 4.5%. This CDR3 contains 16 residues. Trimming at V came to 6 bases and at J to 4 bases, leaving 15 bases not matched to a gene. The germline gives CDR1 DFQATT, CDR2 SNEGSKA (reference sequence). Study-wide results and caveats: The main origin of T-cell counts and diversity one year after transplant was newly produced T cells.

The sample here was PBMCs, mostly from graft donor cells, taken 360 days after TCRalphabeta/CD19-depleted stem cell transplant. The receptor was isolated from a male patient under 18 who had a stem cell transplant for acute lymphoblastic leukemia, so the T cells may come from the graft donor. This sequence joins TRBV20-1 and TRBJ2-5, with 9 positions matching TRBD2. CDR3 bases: TGCAGTGCGGAGACCGGGACTAGCACTTTCGGAGAGACCCAGTACTTC. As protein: CSAETGTSTFGETQYF.